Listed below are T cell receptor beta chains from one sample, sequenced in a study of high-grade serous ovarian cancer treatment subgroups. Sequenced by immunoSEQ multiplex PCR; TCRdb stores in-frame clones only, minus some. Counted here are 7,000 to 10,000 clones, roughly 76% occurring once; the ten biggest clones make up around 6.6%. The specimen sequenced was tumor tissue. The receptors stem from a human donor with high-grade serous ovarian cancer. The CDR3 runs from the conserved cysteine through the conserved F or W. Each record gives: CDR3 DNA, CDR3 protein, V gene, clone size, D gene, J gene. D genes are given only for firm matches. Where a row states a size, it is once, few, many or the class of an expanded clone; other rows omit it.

cdr3_nt: TGTGCCAGCAGCTTAATTGTGGGGAGCGAGACCCAGTACTTC
cdr3_aa: CASSLIVGSETQYF
v_call: TRBV7-2
clone_size: few
d_call: NA
j_call: TRBJ2-5

cdr3_nt: TGCGCCAGCGTTCGGACTAGCGGGGGTGGAACAGATACGCAGTATTTT
cdr3_aa: CASVRTSGGGTDTQYF
v_call: TRBV10-2
clone_size: NA
d_call: TRBD2
j_call: TRBJ2-3

cdr3_nt: TGTGCCAGCAGAGCAGGGGGTGGCGAGCAGTACTTC
cdr3_aa: CASRAGGGEQYF
v_call: TRBV5-5
clone_size: NA
d_call: TRBD1
j_call: TRBJ2-7

cdr3_nt: TGCAGTGCAGGCAGGGGCTACGAGCAGTACTTC
cdr3_aa: CSAGRGYEQYF
v_call: TRBV20-1
clone_size: few
d_call: NA
j_call: TRBJ2-7

cdr3_nt: TGTGCCAGCTCAACCACTCAAACCGGGACAGGTGGGTCGCACGAGCAGTACTTC
cdr3_aa: CASSTTQTGTGGSHEQYF
v_call: TRBV18
clone_size: NA
d_call: TRBD1
j_call: TRBJ2-7

cdr3_nt: TGTGCCAGCAGTTACTCCGGGAGGGGCGATCAGCCCCAGCATTTT
cdr3_aa: CASSYSGRGDQPQHF
v_call: TRBV6-5
clone_size: NA
d_call: NA
j_call: TRBJ1-5

cdr3_nt: TGTGCCAGCAGCCAAACAGGGCGGGGCACAGATACGCAGTATTTT
cdr3_aa: CASSQTGRGTDTQYF
v_call: TRBV6-6
clone_size: NA
d_call: NA
j_call: TRBJ2-3

cdr3_nt: TGTGCCAGTAGCGCGACTAGCGGGGGCCATACGCAGTATTTT
cdr3_aa: CASSATSGGHTQYF
v_call: TRBV19
clone_size: NA
d_call: TRBD2
j_call: TRBJ2-3

cdr3_nt: TGTGCCAGCAGTCCTTCCCGGACAGGGCCTAAAGGCCGGGAGTACTTC
cdr3_aa: CASSPSRTGPKGREYF
v_call: TRBV27
clone_size: NA
d_call: TRBD1
j_call: TRBJ2-7

cdr3_nt: TGCAGCGTTACCGGGACCACTAACTCCTACGAGCAGTACTTC
cdr3_aa: CSVTGTTNSYEQYF
v_call: TRBV29-1
clone_size: NA
d_call: NA
j_call: TRBJ2-7

cdr3_nt: TGTGCCAGTTCCCTCGGGCCATCGGGAAATCAGCCCCAGCATTTT
cdr3_aa: CASSLGPSGNQPQHF
v_call: TRBV27
clone_size: NA
d_call: NA
j_call: TRBJ1-5

cdr3_nt: TGTGCCAGCAGTTACTCGGGGCTAGCGGGGGGCCCCCAGTACTTC
cdr3_aa: CASSYSGLAGGPQYF
v_call: TRBV6-5
clone_size: NA
d_call: TRBD2
j_call: TRBJ2-5

cdr3_nt: TGTGCCAGCAGCTCCGGAGGGGGACAGACCCAGTACTTC
cdr3_aa: CASSSGGGQTQYF
v_call: TRBV5-6
clone_size: NA
d_call: NA
j_call: TRBJ2-5

cdr3_nt: TGCGCCAGCAGCCAACGACTCGACCCGAGCAATCAGCCCCAGCATTTT
cdr3_aa: CASSQRLDPSNQPQHF
v_call: TRBV4-1
clone_size: NA
d_call: NA
j_call: TRBJ1-5

cdr3_nt: TGTGCCAGCAGCGTTACAGACTTCCCGCAGCCCCAGCATTTT
cdr3_aa: CASSVTDFPQPQHF
v_call: TRBV7-2
clone_size: few
d_call: NA
j_call: TRBJ1-5

cdr3_nt: TGCGCCAGCAGCCCAAGGACAGGGTTGGGTGGCTACACCTTC
cdr3_aa: CASSPRTGLGGYTF
v_call: TRBV5-1
clone_size: NA
d_call: TRBD1
j_call: TRBJ1-2